This TCR beta chain is from a study of shared clonotypes between healthy human individuals. Findings and limits, study-wide: Blood was the sole source, and tissue repertoires probably differ.

V gave up 0 bases and J gave up 4 bases; unmatched junction bases: 6. This CDR3 has 17 amino acids. Germline assignment: CDR1 SGHKS and CDR2 YYEKEE (reference sequence). The method was immunoSEQ multiplex PCR; TCRdb's version includes in-frame clones alone and lacks a portion of them. The sample shows 950,000 to 1,100,000 clones, 75% to 85% of them seen only once. Remarks on this clone: Its antigen remains unknown.

The source of this sequence is a young man in good health. Some clones in this sample may be carry-over from other donors' samples. The sample comprised memory CD4+ T cells from PBMCs. Described subset: CD45RA-negative fraction. The chain is built from TRBV5-5 and TRBJ1-4; TRBD1 matches at 10 bases. The CDR3 spells CASSLGDRGGNNEKLFF. In nucleotides, the CDR3 is TGTGCCAGCAGCTTGGGGGACAGGGGCGGGAATAATGAAAAACTGTTTTTT.